This T cell receptor beta chain came from a study of blood T cells in healthy people across ages. Remarks on this clonotype: Its antigen is unknown. One junction end disagrees with the germline gene, perhaps due to a read error.

Germline CDR1 and CDR2: LNHDA and SQIVND (reference sequence). CDR3 length: 19 residues. Study-wide results and caveats: Across samples, TCR beta diversity tracked strongly with naive T cell percentage.

A J-beta primer mix and a sample-barcoded 5' primer were used in a second PCR of about 7 to 12 cycles. TCRdb processed the 5' RACE reads anew with MiXCR; each CDR3 protein has one entry. In the table there are about 280,000 distinct CDR3 sequences, less than 30% of which are singletons. The sequencing sample was made of blood. This receptor was identified in a woman in her seventies in good health. J is TRBJ2-7 and V is TRBV19, with 7 positions matching TRBD2. CDR3 sequence reads: CASSIDGTLGRTNSYEQYF. CDR3 bases: TGTGCCAGTAGTATAGACGGGACGCTCGGGAGGACAAATTCCTACGAGCAGTACTTT.